This TCR beta chain was identified during a study of cytomegalovirus exposure and HLA in healthy donors. Study-wide points: Researchers catalogued about 150 TCR beta chains as cytomegalovirus-associated.

Points on this clone: Its antigen is currently unknown.

Germline assignment: CDR1 SEHNR and CDR2 FQNEAQ (reference sequence). The CDR3 sequence is 12 residues long. V lost 2 bases and J lost 6, with 7 bases in between. Profiling relied on immunoSEQ multiplex PCR, and the TCRdb table lists in-frame clones only, not all of them. The repertoire holds 180,000 or so clones, with approximately 89% as singletons. The material sequenced was PBMCs. This TCR was sampled from a man aged 25 to 40 in good health and CMV-seropositive. The chain combines TRBV7-9 with TRBJ1-2, with D possibly being TRBD1 (5 bases). The CDR3 reads CASSLRGNGYTF. The CDR3 region has the DNA TGTGCCAGCAGCTTAAGGGGCAATGGCTACACCTTC.